The present TCR beta chain was sequenced within a study of T cell responses to AZD1222 COVID-19 vaccine. Repertoires were generated with immunoSEQ multiplex PCR, while TCRdb's copy carries only in-frame clones and drops some. The top ten hold about 2.5% of the sample, which has about 140,000 clones, 80% to 95% seen once. The germline V gene encodes CDR1 ENHRY and CDR2 SYGVKD. This CDR3 has 14 residues. The V end lost 0 bases, the J end lost 1 base, and 6 bases lay between the germline ends. The chain joins TRBV10-3 to TRBJ1-1; a possible D gene is TRBD1 (5 bases). This receptor was obtained from an adult in good health. The specimen was peripheral blood, collected on day 0 of AZD1222 vaccination. CDR3 coding DNA: TGTGCCATCAGTGAGTCGAGGGGGAACACTGAAGCTTTCTTT. Protein product: CAISESRGNTEAFF.